This TCR beta chain was sequenced for a study of cytomegalovirus exposure and HLA in healthy donors. Findings and limits, study-wide: The productive fraction for most TCR beta V segments was about 90% or about 30% in an earlier analysis. The authors judged a highly shared variant cluster likely a sequencing artifact. Most of the CMV-associated TCR beta chains (in a later analysis) appeared to be HLA-restricted.

The PCR ran on 60 Vbeta and 13 Jbeta primers. Authors' methods: As a later analysis found, there were 80 million or so unique TCR beta chains, of which some 10 million were shared. Using immunoSEQ multiplex PCR, the repertoire was profiled, and TCRdb retains in-frame clones only, with some absent. V, J and clone size reflect that table, while D and trimming were determined from the DNA. This table holds 160,000 or so clones, around 79% found once. Concerning this clone: The antigen remains unidentified.

The germline gives CDR1 SGHDT, CDR2 YYEEEE. The CDR3 extends over 12 amino acids. V shed 2 bases and J shed 5 bases, with 7 bases lying between them. Material: PBMCs. This rearrangement joins TRBV5-6 to TRBJ2-5; D gene unclear. This TCR was recovered from a woman between 35 and 50 years old in good health and CMV-seronegative. In nucleotides, the CDR3 is TGTGCCAGCAGCTTTGGCAGGGAGACCCAGTACTTC. As protein: CASSFGRETQYF.